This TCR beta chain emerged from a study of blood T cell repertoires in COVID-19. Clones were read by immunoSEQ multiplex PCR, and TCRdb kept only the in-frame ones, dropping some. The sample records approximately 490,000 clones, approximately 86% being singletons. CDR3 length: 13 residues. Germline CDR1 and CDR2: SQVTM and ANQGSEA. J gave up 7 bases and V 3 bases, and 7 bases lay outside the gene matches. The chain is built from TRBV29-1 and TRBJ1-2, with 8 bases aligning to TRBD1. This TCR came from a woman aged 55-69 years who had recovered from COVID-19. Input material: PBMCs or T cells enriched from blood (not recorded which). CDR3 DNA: TGCAGCGTTGAGAATCAGGGGGCGCTTGGCTACACCTTC. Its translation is CSVENQGALGYTF.